The source of this TCR beta chain is a study of response to subunit inactivated influenza vaccine. Findings and caveats of the study: The study's authors posited that every seasonal influenza vaccination enlists few new T cells.

In this sample, this clonotype turned up many times. The antigen remains undetermined. TCRdb ran MiXCR on the RT-PCR reads and lists one entry per CDR3 protein. The table records under 550,000 distinct CDR3 sequences, around 7.7% of them present only once. The clonotype originates from a man between 50 and 69 years old who received an inactivated influenza vaccine. The source was PBMCs from blood, collected less than 30 months after vaccination.

The CDR3 nucleotides read TGTGCCAGCAGATGGGGCAGCGGGGGCCCCACAGATACGCAGTATTTT. Translation: CASRWGSGGPTDTQYF. This chain connects TRBV12-3 or TRBV12-4 to TRBJ2-3; 8 bases are shared with TRBD2. V shed 6 bases and J 2 bases; nucleotides not matched to a gene: 10. The CDR3 contains 16 residues.